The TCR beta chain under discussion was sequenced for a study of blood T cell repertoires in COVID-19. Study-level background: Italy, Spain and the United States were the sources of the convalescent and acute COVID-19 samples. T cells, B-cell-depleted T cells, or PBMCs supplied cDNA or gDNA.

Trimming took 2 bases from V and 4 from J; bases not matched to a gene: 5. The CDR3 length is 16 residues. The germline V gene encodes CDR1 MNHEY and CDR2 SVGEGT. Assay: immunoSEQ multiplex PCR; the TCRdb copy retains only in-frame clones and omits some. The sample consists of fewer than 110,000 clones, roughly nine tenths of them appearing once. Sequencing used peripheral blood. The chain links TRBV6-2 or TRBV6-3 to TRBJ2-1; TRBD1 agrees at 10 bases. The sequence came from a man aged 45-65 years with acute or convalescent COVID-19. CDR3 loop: CASSYPRGQGYNEQFF. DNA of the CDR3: TGTGCCAGCAGTTACCCTAGGGGACAGGGGTACAATGAGCAGTTCTTC.